The 29 T cell receptor beta chains in this list originate from one sample, sequenced in a study of T cell responses to AZD1222 COVID-19 vaccine. TCRdb's copy holds only in-frame clones and misses some; the assay was immunoSEQ multiplex PCR. The data contain some 130,000 clones, 70% to 90% of them singletons. The specimen comprised peripheral blood, sampled 28 days after the second dose of the MenACWY control vaccine. These receptors all come from an adult who received the MenACWY meningococcal vaccine as a control.

The J gene is TRBJ2-7, the V gene TRBV29-1; D not certain. Trimming took off 5 bases at V and 4 bases at J, with 12 bases between the two ends. This CDR3 spans 12 amino acids. Germline V gene data show CDR1 as SQVTM and CDR2 as ANQGSEA. CDR3 protein: CSVMGMNYEQYF. Written as DNA, the CDR3 is TGCAGCGTTATGGGAATGAATTACGAGCAGTACTTC.

This chain joins TRBV28 and TRBJ1-2, with 8 bases identical to TRBD1. The CDR3 totals 13 residues. With V trimmed by 7 bases and J by 8 bases, 9 bases remained unmatched. CDR1 and CDR2 from the germline V gene are MDHEN and SYDVKM. The CDR3 DNA follows: TGTGCCAGCAACCCGCCAGGACAGGGAGGCTACACCTTC. It codes for CASNPPGQGGYTF.

The chain recombines TRBV25-1 with TRBJ2-5, with TRBD2 identical over 7 bases. V lost 5 bases to trimming and J lost 2 bases; unmatched junction nucleotides: 11. The CDR3 is made up of 16 amino acids. Germline values: CDR1 MGHDK, CDR2 SYGVNS. For the CDR3, the DNA is TGTGCCAGCAGTCCGGGGGAGGGCCGGGAACAAGAGACCCAGTACTTC. This translates into CASSPGEGREQETQYF.

The J gene is TRBJ2-6, the V gene TRBV3-1 (or the pseudogene TRBV3-2); TRBD1 matches 10 bases. The CDR3 is 19 residues long. Germline CDR1 reads LGHDT; CDR2 reads YNNKEL (reference sequence). The trim removed 1 base at V and 3 bases at J, leaving 9 bases unmatched. CDR3 nucleotides: TGTGCCAGCAGCCAAGTGTCGTTAGGGACAGGGGTTGGGGCCAACGTCCTGACTTTC. Amino acid sequence: CASSQVSLGTGVGANVLTF.

Comments on this clone: An end of the junction does not agree with germline; a read error may underlie this. In DNA, the CDR3 is TGCGCCAGCAGCGAGAATGGGGCCCACACTGATGCTTTCTTT. Its protein product is CASSENGAHTDAFF. The chain couples TRBV5-1 to TRBJ1-1; D is perhaps TRBD1 (5 bases). The CDR3 length is 14 residues. Germline V gene lookup returns CDR1 SGHRS and CDR2 YFSETQ.

The rearrangement uses TRBV24-1 and TRBJ2-1; D not resolved. Germline lookup yields CDR1 KGHDR and CDR2 SFDVKD. The CDR3 runs 15 residues. V lost 3 bases to trimming and J lost 5 bases, with 13 bases between them. CDR3 sequence reads: CATSDASSPDNEQFF. The CDR3, as DNA: TGTGCCACCAGTGATGCTTCGTCTCCCGACAATGAGCAGTTCTTC.

This clone was seen a handful of times. This sequence joins TRBV4-3 and TRBJ1-3, with a possible D match to TRBD1 (5 bases). This CDR3 has 15 residues. The germline V and J ends were trimmed by 0 bases and 4 bases, with 10 bases remaining between them. Germline-derived CDR1 and CDR2 are LGHNA and YSLEER. The CDR3: CASSQETDLGNTIYF. The CDR3, as DNA: TGCGCCAGCAGCCAAGAGACAGACTTAGGAAACACCATATATTTT.

This sequence joins TRBV7-9 and TRBJ1-1; no reliable D call. This CDR3 is 14 amino acids long. V shed 8 bases and J shed 0 bases, with 13 bases lying between them. Germline V gives CDR1 SEHNR, CDR2 FQNEAQ (reference sequence). CDR3 sequence (DNA): TGTGCCAGCGGAGAGGACGGTTTGAACACTGAAGCTTTCTTT. Translating gives CASGEDGLNTEAFF.

The rearrangement joins TRBV6-6 to TRBJ1-6; 9 nucleotides align to TRBD1. Germline lookup yields CDR1 MNHNY and CDR2 SVGAGI (reference sequence). CDR3 length: 15 residues. J lost 7 bases, V lost 6 bases, and 7 bases had no gene match. CDR3 bases: TGTGCCAGCAGCTTGGACAGGGGCAAGAATTCACCCCTCCACTTT. It translates to CASSLDRGKNSPLHF.

The gene calls are TRBV18 and TRBJ2-1; TRBD2 is a possible D gene (5 bases). Germline-derived CDR1 and CDR2 are KGHSH and LQKENI. Trimming took off 1 base at V and 2 bases at J, with 6 bases between the two ends. CDR3 length: 14 amino acids. Here the CDR3 reads CASSPRETYNEQFF. CDR3 DNA sequence: TGTGCCAGCTCACCACGGGAGACCTACAATGAGCAGTTCTTC.

This chain connects TRBV7-2 to TRBJ2-3, with 16 nucleotides matching TRBD2. Trimming removed 5 bases from V and 3 bases from J; junction bases left unmatched: 8. Germline CDR1 reads SGHTA; CDR2 reads FQGNSA. The CDR3 loop spans 18 amino acids. DNA of the CDR3: TGTGCCAGCAGCCTCGGGACTAGCGGGAGGGCCGCGACAGATACGCAGTATTTT. Encoded protein: CASSLGTSGRAATDTQYF.

This clone has only one observation. The rearrangement uses TRBV5-8 and TRBJ1-2; TRBD1 is a possible D gene (5 bases). Per the germline V gene, CDR1 is SGHTS and CDR2 is YDEGEE. Trimming pared 0 bases from V and 4 bases from J, leaving 10 bases between. This CDR3 has 14 residues. In DNA, the CDR3 is TGTGCCAGCAGCTTGGAGCCAGGGAGCTATGGCTACACCTTC. Translated, it gives CASSLEPGSYGYTF.

CDR3 bases: TGTGCCAGCAGTGCCGGAGGGCAGCAAGAGACCCAGTACTTC. Its protein product is CASSAGGQQETQYF. This chain uses TRBV25-1 with TRBJ2-5, with D maybe TRBD2 (6 bases). This CDR3 has 14 residues. Germline V gives CDR1 MGHDK, CDR2 SYGVNS. Trimming cost V 4 bases and J 2 bases, with 11 bases left between them.

The V call is TRBV2, the J call TRBJ2-7; D may be TRBD1 (5 bases). V was pared by 3 bases and J by 4 bases, with 10 bases between. This CDR3 spans 13 amino acids. Per germline, CDR1 SNHLY and CDR2 FYNNEI. The CDR3: CASSEDKRYEQYV. CDR3 sequence (DNA): TGTGCCAGCAGTGAGGACAAGAGATACGAGCAGTACGTC.

The chain carries TRBV29-1 and TRBJ2-2; TRBD2 aligns across 10 bases. The CDR3 extends over 16 amino acids. The junction had 13 bases not matched to a gene; V was cut back by 7 bases and J by 5 bases. Germline V CDR1 and CDR2: SQVTM, ANQGSEA. The CDR3 loop is CSAHGGSGGKTGELFF. The CDR3 DNA follows: TGCAGCGCCCACGGGGGTAGCGGGGGGAAAACCGGGGAGCTGTTTTTT.

In nucleotides, the CDR3 is TGTGCCAGCAGCTTACCGGACTCCTACGAGCAGTACTTC. Amino acids: CASSLPDSYEQYF. This chain links TRBV11-3 with TRBJ2-7, with D unclear. CDR1 is SGHNT, CDR2 YENEEA, per germline. The germline V and J ends were trimmed by 2 bases and 0 bases, with 5 bases remaining between them. The CDR3 sequence is 13 residues long. The full variable domain, with the rest looked up from reference TRBV11-3 and TRBJ2-7, is EAGVVQSPRYKIIEKKQPVAFWCNPISGHNTLYWYLQNLGQGPELLIRYENEEAVDDSQLPKDRFSAERLKGVDSTLKIQPAELGDSAVYLCASSLPDSYEQYFGPGTRLTVT.

DNA of the CDR3: TGCGCCAGCTCTGGGCCTAGCGAAGAGACCCAGTACTTC. It translates to CASSGPSEETQYF. The chain combines TRBV5-1 with TRBJ2-5, with a weak D call TRBD2 (6 bases). The V gene lost 7 bases and the J gene lost 3 bases, with 13 bases spanning the gap. CDR3 length: 13 amino acids. Germline CDR1 SGHRS, CDR2 YFSETQ.

The CDR3 reads CASSSGRHYEQYF. The CDR3 DNA reads as TGTGCCAGTAGCTCGGGACGGCACTACGAGCAGTACTTC. The rearrangement links TRBV19 to TRBJ2-7; D tentatively fits TRBD1 or TRBD2 (5 bases each). Germline CDR1 reads LNHDA; CDR2 reads SQIVND (reference sequence). The V and J ends lost 6 bases and 3 bases respectively, with 12 bases between them. This CDR3 is built from 13 residues. The entire variable domain, with the rest obtained from reference TRBV19 and TRBJ2-7, is as follows: DGGITQSPKYLFRKEGQNVTLSCEQNLNHDAMYWYRQDPGQGLRLIYYSQIVNDFQKGDIAEGYSVSREKKESFPLTVTSAQKNPTAFYLCASSSGRHYEQYFGPGTRLTVT.

This clone was seen just once. The CDR3 nucleotides read TGTGCCAGCATGAATAGCGGGAGGAGGTACAATGAGCAGTTCTTC. Protein product: CASMNSGRRYNEQFF. The genes are TRBV6-5 and TRBJ2-1; 10 positions agree with TRBD2. The V gene's germline CDR1 is MNHEY and CDR2 SVGAGI. J lost 4 bases, V lost 7 bases, and 7 bases had no gene match. The CDR3 spans 15 residues.

This clone was recorded only once. V and J are TRBV25-1 and TRBJ2-4; D perhaps matches TRBD1 (6 bases). Germline V gene sequence: CDR1 MGHDK, CDR2 SYGVNS. With 1 base removed from V and 1 base from J, the gap between germline ends came to 11 bases. This CDR3 contains 16 residues. The CDR3 nucleotides are TGTGCCAGCAGTGAATCAGGGGCGATCGCCAAAAACATTCAGTACTTC. It yields the protein CASSESGAIAKNIQYF.

The rearrangement joins TRBV19 to TRBJ2-3, with 8 bases matching TRBD1. There are 16 residues in the CDR3. After removal of 0 bases from V and 1 base from J, the junction contained 3 bases not matched to a gene. The V gene's germline CDR1 is LNHDA and CDR2 SQIVND (reference sequence). The CDR3 reads CASSIDSQGGTDTQYF. For the CDR3, the DNA is TGTGCCAGTAGTATAGACTCACAGGGGGGCACAGATACGCAGTATTTT.

The chain recombines TRBV6-5 with TRBJ1-1, with D possibly being TRBD1 (6 bases). The V gene lost 7 bases and the J gene lost 2 bases, with 14 bases spanning the gap. CDR3 length: 14 amino acids. Germline V gives CDR1 MNHEY, CDR2 SVGAGI. CDR3 protein: CASTSQGKNTEAFF. CDR3 DNA sequence: TGTGCCAGCACCTCACAGGGAAAAAACACTGAAGCTTTCTTT.

The CDR3 reads CASRSSGQVQGTQYF. The CDR3, as DNA: TGTGCCAGCAGGAGCTCGGGACAGGTCCAGGGGACCCAGTACTTC. The chain carries TRBV6-1 and TRBJ2-5; 8 bases agree with TRBD1. The J segment lost 7 bases and the V segment lost 6 bases, leaving 13 bases of the junction unmatched. CDR1 and CDR2 from the germline V gene are MNHNS and SASEGT. The length of the CDR3 is 15 residues.

A single count supports this clone. The chain couples TRBV7-2 to TRBJ2-2; 12 positions match TRBD2. CDR3 length equals 15 residues. Germline V lookup: CDR1 SGHTA, CDR2 FQGNSA. With V trimmed by 6 bases and J by 5 bases, 4 bases remained unmatched. This CDR3 is CASSLAGGSTGELFF. The DNA of the CDR3 is TGTGCCAGCAGTCTAGCGGGAGGGAGTACCGGGGAGCTGTTTTTT.

The V gene is TRBV12-3 or TRBV12-4, the J gene TRBJ2-7, with D perhaps TRBD1 (7 bases). There are 12 residues in the CDR3. V lost 6 bases and J lost 7, with 13 bases in between. The CDR3 region is CASREGAGEQYF. The DNA for the CDR3 is TGTGCCAGCAGAGAGGGGGCGGGGGAGCAGTACTTC.

The V gene is TRBV5-1, the J gene TRBJ1-2; 10 bases are a match to TRBD1. CDR3 length: 15 amino acids. Germline CDR1 reads SGHRS; CDR2 reads YFSETQ. V shed 2 bases, J shed 7 bases, and the junction held 8 bases outside the gene matches. The CDR3 DNA follows: TGCGCCAGCAGCTTATTCGGGACAGGGGCGGCTGGCTACACCTTC. Its protein is CASSLFGTGAAGYTF.

The chain combines TRBV7-8 with TRBJ1-1, with 7 bases identical to TRBD1. Losses at the gene ends were 1 base for V and 5 bases for J; bases not matched to a gene: 4. Germline CDR1 and CDR2: SGHVS and FQNEAQ. The CDR3 is 14 residues long. As DNA, the CDR3 is TGTGCCAGCAGCTTAGTTCAGGGGGGAACTGAAGCTTTCTTT. Translation: CASSLVQGGTEAFF.

The rearrangement links TRBV19 to TRBJ2-1; D is possibly TRBD2 (6 bases). V gave up 8 bases and J gave up 0 bases, with 14 bases separating them. The germline V gene has CDR1 LNHDA and CDR2 SQIVND (reference sequence). The CDR3 is 15 residues long. In nucleotides, the CDR3 is TGTGCCAGTCACACTGGGGACTTCTCCTACAATGAGCAGTTCTTC. Translated, it gives CASHTGDFSYNEQFF.

V is TRBV5-1 and J is TRBJ1-2; D might be TRBD1 (6 bases). The CDR3 runs to 15 residues. The V end lost 3 bases, the J end lost 0 bases, and 12 bases lay between the germline ends. Germline assignment: CDR1 SGHRS and CDR2 YFSETQ. The CDR3 here is CASSSVGDTNYGYTF. CDR3 DNA: TGCGCCAGCAGCTCTGTAGGGGACACTAACTATGGCTACACCTTC.